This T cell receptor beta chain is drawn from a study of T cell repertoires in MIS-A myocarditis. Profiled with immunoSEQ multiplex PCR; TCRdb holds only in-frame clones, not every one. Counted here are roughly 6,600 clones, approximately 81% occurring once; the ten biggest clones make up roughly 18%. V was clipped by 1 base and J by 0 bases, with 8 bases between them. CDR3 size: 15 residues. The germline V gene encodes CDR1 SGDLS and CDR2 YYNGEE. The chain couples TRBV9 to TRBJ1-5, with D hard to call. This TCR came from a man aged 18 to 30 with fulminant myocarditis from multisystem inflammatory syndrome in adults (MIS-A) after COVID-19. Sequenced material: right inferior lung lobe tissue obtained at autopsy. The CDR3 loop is CASSVNIDSNQPQHF. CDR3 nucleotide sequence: TGTGCCAGCAGCGTAAACATCGATAGCAATCAGCCCCAGCATTTT. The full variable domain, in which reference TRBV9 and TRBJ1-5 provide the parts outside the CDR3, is DSGVTQTPKHLITATGQRVTLRCSPRSGDLSVYWYQQSLDQGLQFLIQYYNGEERAKGNILERFSAQQFPDLHSELNLSSLELGDSALYFCASSVNIDSNQPQHFGDGTRLSIL.